These 9 T cell receptor beta chains were all obtained from the same sample, sequenced in a study of CD8+ T cells in alopecia areata. As to treatment: oral pan-JAK inhibitor, 5-10 mg twice daily. Once RNA had been extracted, it was reverse transcribed into cDNA to act as the sequencing template. TCRdb's copy holds only in-frame clones and misses some; the assay was immunoSEQ multiplex PCR. The sample consists of 110,000 to 150,000 clones, about 59% of them appearing once. The specimen was CD8+ T cells sorted from blood, collected at week 4, from a patient treated with tofacitinib. These receptors all come from a human donor with alopecia areata.

The chain is built from TRBV6-5 and TRBJ1-4, with unresolved D. The V and J ends lost 0 bases and 5 bases respectively, with 10 bases between them. This CDR3 comprises 15 residues. Germline lookup yields CDR1 MNHEY and CDR2 SVGAGI. The CDR3 DNA follows: TGTGCCAGCAGTTACTCGGCAGGAGGAAATGAAAAACTGTTTTTT. It specifies CASSYSAGGNEKLFF.

This chain links TRBV10-3 with TRBJ2-5; 10 nucleotides match TRBD2. The germline V gene has CDR1 ENHRY and CDR2 SYGVKD. With 8 bases clipped from V and 1 base from J, the junction kept 7 bases outside the gene matches. The CDR3 has 15 amino acids. In nucleotides, the CDR3 is TGTGCCATCGGGGAGCTAGCGGGGGCCCAAGAGACCCAGTACTTC. Translating gives CAIGELAGAQETQYF.

This clone was seen a handful of times. This rearrangement joins TRBV29-1 to TRBJ2-1; D unclear. V was pared by 0 bases and J by 8 bases, with 14 bases between. CDR3 size: 14 residues. From germline, CDR1 is SQVTM and CDR2 ANQGSEA. The DNA for the CDR3 is TGCAGCGTTGAAGAAGGACCCGTATCGGATGAGCAGTTCTTC. It is translated as CSVEEGPVSDEQFF.

The rearrangement links TRBV6-5 to TRBJ1-1; TRBD1 matches 8 bases. In germline, CDR1 is MNHEY, CDR2 SVGAGI. The ends lost 5 bases at V and 2 bases at J; junction bases unmatched: 4. CDR3 size: 14 residues. CDR3 sequence reads: CASSPGQGNTEAFF. For the CDR3, the DNA is TGTGCCAGCAGTCCTGGACAGGGTAACACTGAAGCTTTCTTT.

The chain carries TRBV6-5 and TRBJ2-5; 11 nucleotides align to TRBD2. The CDR3 contains 15 residues. Germline V gene data show CDR1 as MNHEY and CDR2 as SVGAGI. After removal of 7 bases from V and 5 bases from J, the junction contained 9 bases not matched to a gene. Written as DNA, the CDR3 is TGTGCCAGCACTAAACTAGCGGGGGTGGATGAGACCCAGTACTTC. Translated: CASTKLAGVDETQYF.

The chain employs TRBV9 and TRBJ2-1; TRBD2 aligns across 9 bases. Germline V gene sequence: CDR1 SGDLS, CDR2 YYNGEE. CDR3 size: 17 residues. V gave up 3 bases and J gave up 3 bases; unmatched junction bases: 10. In DNA, the CDR3 is TGTGCCAGCAGCGCCGGAGGAGCGGGGGGCCGCTACAATGAGCAGTTCTTC. It encodes CASSAGGAGGRYNEQFF.

This chain joins TRBV7-9 and TRBJ1-2; TRBD1 might be the D (5 bases). The V and J ends lost 5 bases and 4 bases respectively, with 11 bases between them. This CDR3 has 13 amino acids. The germline CDR1 and CDR2 sequences are SEHNR and FQNEAQ (reference sequence). The chain's CDR3 is CASSQGGSYGYTF. In nucleotides, the CDR3 is TGTGCCAGCAGCCAGGGAGGTAGCTATGGCTACACCTTC.

The V and J genes are TRBV27 and TRBJ2-4; possibly TRBD2 for D (5 bases). CDR1 MNHEY and CDR2 SMNVEV come from the germline V gene (reference sequence). This CDR3 region has 17 residues. V lost 4 bases and J 3 bases, leaving 19 bases between the germline ends. CDR3 sequence reads: CASSSPPWAEGKNIQYF. DNA of the CDR3: TGTGCCAGCAGTTCCCCCCCTTGGGCAGAGGGCAAAAACATTCAGTACTTC.

The chain combines TRBV5-1 with TRBJ2-5; 7 positions agree with TRBD1. CDR3 length: 13 amino acids. V was pared by 0 bases and J by 5 bases, with 1 base of the junction left unmatched. CDR1 and CDR2 from the germline V gene are SGHRS and YFSETQ. CDR3 bases: TGCGCCAGCAGCTTGGCCAGGGGGGAGACCCAGTACTTC. Amino acid sequence: CASSLARGETQYF.